This T cell receptor beta chain appears in the sequencing data of a study of cytotoxic CD8 clonotypes in ibrutinib-treated CLL. Repertoires were generated with immunoSEQ multiplex PCR, while TCRdb's copy carries only in-frame clones and drops some. The table lists roughly 250,000 clones, 60% to 75% of them singletons. Per the germline V gene, CDR1 is MGHDK and CDR2 is SYGVNS. The CDR3 totals 17 residues. Losses at the gene ends were 1 base for V and 3 bases for J; bases not matched to a gene: 4. The V and J genes are TRBV25-1 and TRBJ2-3; 13 positions match TRBD2. This sequence was found in a human donor with chronic lymphocytic leukemia. The sequencing here drew on PBMCs, taken after 24 months of ibrutinib treatment. The CDR3 DNA reads TGTGCCAGCAGTGAATGGACTAGCGGGAGTGGGACAGATACGCAGTATTTT. Encoded protein: CASSEWTSGSGTDTQYF.